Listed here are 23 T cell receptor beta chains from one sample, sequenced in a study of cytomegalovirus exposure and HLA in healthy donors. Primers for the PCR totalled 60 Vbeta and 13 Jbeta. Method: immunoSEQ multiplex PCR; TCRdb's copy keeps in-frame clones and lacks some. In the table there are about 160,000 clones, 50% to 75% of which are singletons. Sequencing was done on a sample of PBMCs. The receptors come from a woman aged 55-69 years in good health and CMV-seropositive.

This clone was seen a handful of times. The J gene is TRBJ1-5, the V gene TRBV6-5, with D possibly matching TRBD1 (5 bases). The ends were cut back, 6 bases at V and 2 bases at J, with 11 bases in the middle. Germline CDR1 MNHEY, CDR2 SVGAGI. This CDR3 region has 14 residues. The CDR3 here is CASSPGFGNQPQHF. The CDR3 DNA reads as TGTGCCAGCAGCCCAGGGTTCGGCAATCAGCCCCAGCATTTT.

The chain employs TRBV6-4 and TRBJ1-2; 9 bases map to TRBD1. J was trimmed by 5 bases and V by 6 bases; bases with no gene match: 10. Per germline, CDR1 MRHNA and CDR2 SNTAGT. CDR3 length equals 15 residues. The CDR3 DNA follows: TGTGCCAGCAGCGAGACCGGGACAGGGCTATATGGCTACACCTTC. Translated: CASSETGTGLYGYTF.

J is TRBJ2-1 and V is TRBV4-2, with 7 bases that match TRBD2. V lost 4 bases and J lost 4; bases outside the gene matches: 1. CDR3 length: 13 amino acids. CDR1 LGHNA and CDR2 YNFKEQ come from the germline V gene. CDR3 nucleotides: TGTGCCAGCAGCCCAGCGGGATACAATGAGCAGTTCTTC. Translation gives CASSPAGYNEQFF.

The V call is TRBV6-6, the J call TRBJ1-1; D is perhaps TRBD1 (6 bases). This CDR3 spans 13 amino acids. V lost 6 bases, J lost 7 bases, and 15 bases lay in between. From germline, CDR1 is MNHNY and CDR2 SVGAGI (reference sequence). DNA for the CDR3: TGTGCCAGCAGCAGGGGACCACAGGTTGAAGCTTTCTTT. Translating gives CASSRGPQVEAFF.

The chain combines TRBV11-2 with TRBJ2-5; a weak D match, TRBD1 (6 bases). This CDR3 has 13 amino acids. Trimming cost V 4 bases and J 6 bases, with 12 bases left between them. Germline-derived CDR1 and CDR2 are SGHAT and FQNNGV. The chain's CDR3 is CASSWTELKTQYF. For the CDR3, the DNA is TGTGCCAGCAGCTGGACAGAGTTAAAGACCCAGTACTTC.

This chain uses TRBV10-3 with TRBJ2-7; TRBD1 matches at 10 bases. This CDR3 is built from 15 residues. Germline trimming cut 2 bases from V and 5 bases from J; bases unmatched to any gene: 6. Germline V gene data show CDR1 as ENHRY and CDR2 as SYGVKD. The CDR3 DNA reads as TGTGCCATCAGTGAGCCGGGACAGGGGAAGAACGAGCAGTACTTC. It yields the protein CAISEPGQGKNEQYF.

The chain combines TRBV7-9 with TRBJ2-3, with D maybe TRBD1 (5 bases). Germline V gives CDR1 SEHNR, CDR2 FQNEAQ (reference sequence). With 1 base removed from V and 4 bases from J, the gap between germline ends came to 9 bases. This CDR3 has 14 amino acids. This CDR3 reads CASSLDLGPDTQYF. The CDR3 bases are TGTGCCAGCAGCTTAGATCTGGGGCCAGATACGCAGTATTTT.

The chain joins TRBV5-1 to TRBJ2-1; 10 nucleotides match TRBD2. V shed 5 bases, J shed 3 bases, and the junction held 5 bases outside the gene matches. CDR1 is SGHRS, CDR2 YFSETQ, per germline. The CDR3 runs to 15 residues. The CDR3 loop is CASRPGTSDYNEQFF. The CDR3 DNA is TGCGCCAGCAGGCCCGGGACTAGCGACTACAATGAGCAGTTCTTC. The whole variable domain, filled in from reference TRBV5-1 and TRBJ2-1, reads KAGVTQTPRYLIKTRGQQVTLSCSPISGHRSVSWYQQTPGQGLQFLFEYFSETQRNKGNFPGRFSGRQFSNSRSEMNVSTLELGDSALYLCASRPGTSDYNEQFFGPGTRLTVL.

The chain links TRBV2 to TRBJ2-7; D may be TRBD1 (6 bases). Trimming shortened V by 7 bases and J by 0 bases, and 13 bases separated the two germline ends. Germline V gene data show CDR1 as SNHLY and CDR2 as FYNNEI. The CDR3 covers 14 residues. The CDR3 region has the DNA TGTGCCAGCAACTCGGGACATTTCTCCTACGAGCAGTACTTC. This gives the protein CASNSGHFSYEQYF.

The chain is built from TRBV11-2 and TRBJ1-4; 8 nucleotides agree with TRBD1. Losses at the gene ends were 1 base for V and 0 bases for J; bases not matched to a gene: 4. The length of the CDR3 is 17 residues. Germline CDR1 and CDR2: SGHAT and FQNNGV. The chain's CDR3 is CASSLVGQGATNEKLFF. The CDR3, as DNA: TGTGCCAGCAGCTTAGTAGGACAGGGTGCAACTAATGAAAAACTGTTTTTT.

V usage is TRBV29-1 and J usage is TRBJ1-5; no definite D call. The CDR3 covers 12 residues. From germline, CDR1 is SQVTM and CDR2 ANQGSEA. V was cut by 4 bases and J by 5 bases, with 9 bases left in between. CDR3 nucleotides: TGCAGCGTTGGGATAGCGGATCAGCCCCAGCATTTT. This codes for CSVGIADQPQHF.

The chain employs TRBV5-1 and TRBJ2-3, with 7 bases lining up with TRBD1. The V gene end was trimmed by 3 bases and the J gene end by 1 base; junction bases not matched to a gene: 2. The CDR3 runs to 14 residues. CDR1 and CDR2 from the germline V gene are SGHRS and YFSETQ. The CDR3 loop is CASSYGQGTDTQYF. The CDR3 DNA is TGCGCCAGCAGCTATGGACAGGGCACAGATACGCAGTATTTT.

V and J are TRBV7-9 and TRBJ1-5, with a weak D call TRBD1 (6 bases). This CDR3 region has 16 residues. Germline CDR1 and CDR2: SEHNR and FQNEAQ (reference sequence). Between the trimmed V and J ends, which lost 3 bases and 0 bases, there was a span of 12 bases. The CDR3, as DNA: TGTGCCAGCAGCTTGGTCACAGGGTATAGCAATCAGCCCCAGCATTTT. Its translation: CASSLVTGYSNQPQHF.

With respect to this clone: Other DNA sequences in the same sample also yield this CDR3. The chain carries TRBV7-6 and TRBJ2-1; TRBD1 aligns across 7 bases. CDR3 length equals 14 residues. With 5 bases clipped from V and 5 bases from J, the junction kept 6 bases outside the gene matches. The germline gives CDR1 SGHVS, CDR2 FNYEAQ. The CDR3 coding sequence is TGTGCCAGCAGCCTAGGGACAGCCAACAATGAGCAGTTCTTC. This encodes CASSLGTANNEQFF. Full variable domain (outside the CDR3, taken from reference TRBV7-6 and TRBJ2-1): GAGVSQSPRYKVTKRGQDVALRCDPISGHVSLYWYRQALGQGPEFLTYFNYEAQQDKSGLPNDRFSAERPEGSISTLTIQRTEQRDSAMYRCASSLGTANNEQFFGPGTRLTVL.

The CDR3 region is CASSSTGIKTGNTIYF. CDR3 nucleotides: TGCGCCAGCAGCTCGACAGGGATTAAGACTGGAAACACCATATATTTT. The chain joins TRBV5-1 to TRBJ1-3, with TRBD1 matching 7 bases. Germline CDR1 reads SGHRS; CDR2 reads YFSETQ. V was pared by 3 bases and J by 2 bases, with 8 bases of the junction left unmatched. The CDR3 contains 16 residues.

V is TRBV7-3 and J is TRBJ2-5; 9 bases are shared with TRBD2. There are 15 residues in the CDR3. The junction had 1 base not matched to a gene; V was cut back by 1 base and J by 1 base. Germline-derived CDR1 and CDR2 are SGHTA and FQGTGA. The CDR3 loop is CASSLIAGVQETQYF. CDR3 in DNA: TGTGCCAGCAGCTTAATAGCGGGAGTCCAAGAGACCCAGTACTTC.

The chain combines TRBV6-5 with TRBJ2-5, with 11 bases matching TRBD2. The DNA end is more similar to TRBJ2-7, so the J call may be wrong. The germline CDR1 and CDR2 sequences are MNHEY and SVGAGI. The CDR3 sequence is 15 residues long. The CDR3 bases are TGTGCCAGCAGTTACGGGACTAGCGGCGCGGGCGAGCAGTACTTC. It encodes CASSYGTSGAGEQYF.

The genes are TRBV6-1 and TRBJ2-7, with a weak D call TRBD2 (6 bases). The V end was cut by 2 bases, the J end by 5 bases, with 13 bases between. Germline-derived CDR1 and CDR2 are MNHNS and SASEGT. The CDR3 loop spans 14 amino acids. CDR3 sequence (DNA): TGTGCCAGCAGTGAACCCGGGAGTCGGCACGAGCAGTACTTC. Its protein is CASSEPGSRHEQYF.

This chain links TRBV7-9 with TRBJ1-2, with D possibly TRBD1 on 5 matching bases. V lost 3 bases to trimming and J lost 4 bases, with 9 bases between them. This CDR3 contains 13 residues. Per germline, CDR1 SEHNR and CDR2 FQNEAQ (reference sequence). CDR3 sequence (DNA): TGTGCCAGCAGCTTTCAGGGAACCTATGGCTACACCTTC. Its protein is CASSFQGTYGYTF.

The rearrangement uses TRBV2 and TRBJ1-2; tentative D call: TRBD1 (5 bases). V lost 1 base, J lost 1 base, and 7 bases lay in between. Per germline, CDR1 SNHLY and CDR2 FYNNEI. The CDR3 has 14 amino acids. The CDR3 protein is CASSEDRNNYGYTF. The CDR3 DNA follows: TGTGCCAGCAGTGAAGACAGGAATAACTATGGCTACACCTTC.

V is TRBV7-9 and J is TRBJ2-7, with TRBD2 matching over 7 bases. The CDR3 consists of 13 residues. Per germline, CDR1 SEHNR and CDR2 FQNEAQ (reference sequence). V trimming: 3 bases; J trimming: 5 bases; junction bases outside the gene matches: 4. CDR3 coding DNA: TGTGCCAGCAGCTTTGGGGGGGTGGACGAGCAGTACTTC. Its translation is CASSFGGVDEQYF.

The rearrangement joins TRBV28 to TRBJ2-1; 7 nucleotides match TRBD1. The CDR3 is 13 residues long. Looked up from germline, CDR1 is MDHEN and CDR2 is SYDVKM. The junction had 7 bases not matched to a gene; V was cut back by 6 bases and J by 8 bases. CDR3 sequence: CASRQGVIDEQFF. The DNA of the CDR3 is TGTGCCAGCAGGCAGGGGGTTATTGATGAGCAGTTCTTC.

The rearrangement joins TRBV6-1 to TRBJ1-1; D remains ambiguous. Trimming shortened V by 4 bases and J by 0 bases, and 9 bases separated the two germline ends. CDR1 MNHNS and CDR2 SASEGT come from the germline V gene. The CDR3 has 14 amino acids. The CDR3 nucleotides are TGTGCCAGCAGTGTTGGGAGTATGAACACTGAAGCTTTCTTT. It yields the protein CASSVGSMNTEAFF.